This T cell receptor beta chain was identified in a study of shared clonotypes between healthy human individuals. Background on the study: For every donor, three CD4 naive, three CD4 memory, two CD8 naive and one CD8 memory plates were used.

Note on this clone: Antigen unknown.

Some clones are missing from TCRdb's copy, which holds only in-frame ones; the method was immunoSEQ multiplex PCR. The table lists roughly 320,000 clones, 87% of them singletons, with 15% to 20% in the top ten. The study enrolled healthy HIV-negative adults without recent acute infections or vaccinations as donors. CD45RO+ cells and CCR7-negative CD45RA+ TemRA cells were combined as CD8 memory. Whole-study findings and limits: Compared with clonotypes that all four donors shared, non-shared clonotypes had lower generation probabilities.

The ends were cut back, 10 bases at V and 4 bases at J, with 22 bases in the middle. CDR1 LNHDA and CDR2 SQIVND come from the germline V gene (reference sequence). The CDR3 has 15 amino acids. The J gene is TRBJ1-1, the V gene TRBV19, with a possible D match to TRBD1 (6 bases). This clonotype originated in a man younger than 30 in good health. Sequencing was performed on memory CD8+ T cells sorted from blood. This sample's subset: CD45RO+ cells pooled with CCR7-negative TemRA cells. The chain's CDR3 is CATGGKLGTFTEAFF. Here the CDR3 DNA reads TGTGCCACCGGGGGTAAGTTAGGGACATTCACTGAAGCTTTCTTT.